These T cell receptor beta chains were read from a single sample in a study of T-cell memory formation after mild COVID-19. In TCRdb, the 5' RACE reads were re-called with MiXCR into one record per CDR3 protein. Of 250,000 to 350,000 distinct CDR3 sequences listed, 15% to 20% are singletons. Material: PBMCs or a T cell subset sorted from them (not recorded which). The receptors were sampled from a man aged 18 to 29 who had mild COVID-19 (a few samples of this study predate the infection). Cell type and time point are not known. CDR3s include the opening cysteine and the closing phenylalanine or tryptophan. D genes are given only for firm matches. The size entry is marked missing in some rows and otherwise reads once, few, many or a size class.

j_gene | len | v_gene | d_gene | abundance | CDR3nt | CDR3aa
TRBJ1-4 | 13 | TRBV3-1 | TRBD1 | NA | TGTGCCAGCAGCCCAACAGGGGGCGAAAAACTGTTTTTT | CASSPTGGEKLFF
TRBJ2-1 | 15 | TRBV12-3/TRBV12-4 | TRBD1 | many | TGTGCCAGCAGTTTAAGTGGGACAGGCGCCCATGAGCAGTTCTTC | CASSLSGTGAHEQFF
TRBJ2-5 | 13 | TRBV7-3 | NA | NA | TGTGCCAGCAGACAGGGTCCTGGGGAGACCCAGTACTTC | CASRQGPGETQYF
TRBJ2-2 | 14 | TRBV11-2 | NA | NA | TGTGCCAGCAGCTTAAGGGAGTCTGGCGGGGAGCTGTTTTTT | CASSLRESGGELFF
TRBJ2-1 | 16 | TRBV5-1 | NA | many | TGCGCCAGCAGCTTGGGCATCGGGACCCCAAAGAATGAGCAGTTCTTC | CASSLGIGTPKNEQFF
TRBJ2-3 | 17 | TRBV5-1 | TRBD1 | many | TGCGCCAGCAGCAGGGACAGGGGTGTTAGGGGCACAGATACGCAGTATTTT | CASSRDRGVRGTDTQYF
TRBJ1-4 | 15 | TRBV6-2/TRBV6-3 | NA | few | TGTGCCAGCAGTTACTCCAACAGGGACGTTGAAAAACTGTTTTTT | CASSYSNRDVEKLFF
TRBJ1-5 | 14 | TRBV5-5 | NA | few | TGTGCCAGCAGCCCGAACGGGGGTAGTCAGCCCCAGCATTTT | CASSPNGGSQPQHF
TRBJ2-1 | 15 | TRBV15 | NA | few | TGTGCCACCAGCGGGGGGACGACCGGAGGGGGTGAGCAGTTCTTC | CATSGGTTGGGEQFF
TRBJ1-2 | 15 | TRBV7-8 | TRBD1 | few | TGTGCCAGCAGCCCCGGACAGGCGAGAAGCTATGGCTACACCTTC | CASSPGQARSYGYTF
TRBJ2-1 | 13 | TRBV20-1 | NA | NA | TGCAGTGCTACAGGAGGGGCCTACAATGAGCAGTTCTTC | CSATGGAYNEQFF
TRBJ2-1 | 15 | TRBV7-8 | NA | NA | TGTGCCAGCAGCCGGTCGGTAAGCTCCTACAATGAGCAGTTCTTC | CASSRSVSSYNEQFF
TRBJ1-5 | 16 | TRBV7-2 | NA | NA | TGTGCCAGCAGCTTAGGGGGGGCGAGGGGCAATCAGCCCCAGCATTTT | CASSLGGARGNQPQHF
TRBJ1-1 | 15 | TRBV14 | NA | few | TGTGCCAGCAGCCAAGATTGGGGGAGCGCCACTGAAGCTTTCTTT | CASSQDWGSATEAFF
TRBJ2-7 | 16 | TRBV27 | TRBD1 | many | TGTGCCAGCAGTTCCCCCGGCAGGGGGCTATCCTACGAGCAGTACTTC | CASSSPGRGLSYEQYF
TRBJ2-3 | 15 | TRBV7-9 | NA | many | TGTGCCAGCAGCTTAGAAGGTACCAGCTTAGATACGCAGTATTTT | CASSLEGTSLDTQYF
TRBJ1-5 | 13 | TRBV27 | NA | NA | TGTGCCAGCAGTTTAGAGTTTAATCAGCCCCAGCATTTT | CASSLEFNQPQHF
TRBJ2-3 | 17 | TRBV7-2 | TRBD2 | few | TGTGCCAGCAGCCGATCTAGCGGGGGGGCCGCGACAGATACGCAGTATTTT | CASSRSSGGAATDTQYF
TRBJ2-1 | 13 | TRBV6-5 | NA | NA | TGTGCCAGCAGTTACTCGGTCGACAATGAGCAGTTCTTC | CASSYSVDNEQFF